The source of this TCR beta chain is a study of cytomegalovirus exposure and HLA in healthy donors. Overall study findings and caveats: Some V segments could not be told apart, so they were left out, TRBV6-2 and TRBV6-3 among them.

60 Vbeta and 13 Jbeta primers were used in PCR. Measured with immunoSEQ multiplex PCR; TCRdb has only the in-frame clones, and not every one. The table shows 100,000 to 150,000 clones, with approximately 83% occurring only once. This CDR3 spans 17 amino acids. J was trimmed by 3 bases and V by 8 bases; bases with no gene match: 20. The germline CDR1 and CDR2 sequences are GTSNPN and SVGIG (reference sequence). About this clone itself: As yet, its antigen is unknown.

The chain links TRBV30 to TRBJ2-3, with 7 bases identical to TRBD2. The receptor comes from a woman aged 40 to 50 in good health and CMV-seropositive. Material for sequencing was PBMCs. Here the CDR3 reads CAGLNSGPPAWTDTQYF. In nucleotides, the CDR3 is TGTGCCGGACTAAATAGCGGGCCTCCCGCCTGGACAGATACGCAGTATTTT.